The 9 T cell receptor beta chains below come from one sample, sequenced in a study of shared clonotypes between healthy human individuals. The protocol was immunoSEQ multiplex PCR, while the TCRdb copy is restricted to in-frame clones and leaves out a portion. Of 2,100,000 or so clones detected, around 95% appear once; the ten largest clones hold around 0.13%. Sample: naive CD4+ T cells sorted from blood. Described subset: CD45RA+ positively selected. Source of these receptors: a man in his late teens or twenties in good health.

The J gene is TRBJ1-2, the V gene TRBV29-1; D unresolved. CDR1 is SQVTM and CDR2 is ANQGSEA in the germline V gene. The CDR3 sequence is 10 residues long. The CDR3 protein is CTISPGGYTF. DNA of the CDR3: TGCACCATAAGTCCGGGGGGCTACACCTTC.

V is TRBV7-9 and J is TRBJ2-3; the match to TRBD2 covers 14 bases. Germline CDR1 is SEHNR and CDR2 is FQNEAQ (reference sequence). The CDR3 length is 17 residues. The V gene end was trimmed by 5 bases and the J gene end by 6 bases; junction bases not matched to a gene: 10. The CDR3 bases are TGTGCCAGCAGCGCGCCCAGACTAGCGGGAGGGCCGGATACGCAGTATTTT. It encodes CASSAPRLAGGPDTQYF.

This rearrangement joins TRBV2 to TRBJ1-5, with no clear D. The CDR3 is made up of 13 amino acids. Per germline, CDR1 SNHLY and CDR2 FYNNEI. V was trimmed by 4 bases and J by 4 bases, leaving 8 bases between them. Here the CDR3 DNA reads TGTGCCAGCAGTGCGGGCAGAAATCAGCCCCAGCATTTT. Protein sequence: CASSAGRNQPQHF. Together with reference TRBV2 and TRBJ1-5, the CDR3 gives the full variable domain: EPEVTQTPSHQVTQMGQEVILRCVPISNHLYFYWYRQILGQKVEFLVSFYNNEISEKSEIFDDQFSVERPDGSNFTLKIRSTKLEDSAMYFCASSAGRNQPQHFGDGTRLSIL.

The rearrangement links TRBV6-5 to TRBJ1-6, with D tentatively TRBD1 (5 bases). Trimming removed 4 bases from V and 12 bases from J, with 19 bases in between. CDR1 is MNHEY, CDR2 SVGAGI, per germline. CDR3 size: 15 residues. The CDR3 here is CASSFSGSPARPLHF. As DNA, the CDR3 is TGTGCCAGCAGTTTTTCAGGGTCTCCGGCTCGACCCCTCCACTTT.

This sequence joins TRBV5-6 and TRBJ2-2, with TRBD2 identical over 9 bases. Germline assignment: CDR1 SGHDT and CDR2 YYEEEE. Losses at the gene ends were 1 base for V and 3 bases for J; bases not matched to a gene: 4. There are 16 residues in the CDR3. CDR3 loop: CASSLSLAGHTGELFF. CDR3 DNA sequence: TGTGCCAGCAGCTTGTCGCTAGCGGGACACACCGGGGAGCTGTTTTTT.

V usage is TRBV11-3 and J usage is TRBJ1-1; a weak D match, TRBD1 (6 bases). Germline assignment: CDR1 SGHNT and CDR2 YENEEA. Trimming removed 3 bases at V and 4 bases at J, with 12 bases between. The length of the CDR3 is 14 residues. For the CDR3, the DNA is TGTGCCAGCAGCTTCGGGGGCAGGAGCACTGAAGCTTTCTTT. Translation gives CASSFGGRSTEAFF.

The CDR3 DNA is TGCGCCAGCAGCTTGGGCTGGACAGGCTCCGGCTACACCTTC. Protein sequence: CASSLGWTGSGYTF. V is TRBV5-1 and J is TRBJ1-2, with 7 bases fitting TRBD1. This CDR3 spans 14 amino acids. The V segment lost 0 bases and the J segment 8 bases; nucleotides outside the gene matches: 7. Germline V gives CDR1 SGHRS, CDR2 YFSETQ.

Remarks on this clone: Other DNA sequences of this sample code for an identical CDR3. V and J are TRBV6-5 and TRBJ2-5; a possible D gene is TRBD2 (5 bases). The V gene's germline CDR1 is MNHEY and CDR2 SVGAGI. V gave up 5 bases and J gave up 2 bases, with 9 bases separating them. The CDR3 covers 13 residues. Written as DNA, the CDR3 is TGTGCCAGCAGTCGACTACCTCAAGAGACCCAGTACTTC. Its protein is CASSRLPQETQYF.

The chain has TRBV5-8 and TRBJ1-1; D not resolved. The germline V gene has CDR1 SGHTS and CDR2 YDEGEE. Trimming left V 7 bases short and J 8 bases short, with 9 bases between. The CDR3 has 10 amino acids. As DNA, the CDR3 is TGTGCCAGCCTGCGTTCGGAAGCTTTCTTT. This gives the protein CASLRSEAFF.